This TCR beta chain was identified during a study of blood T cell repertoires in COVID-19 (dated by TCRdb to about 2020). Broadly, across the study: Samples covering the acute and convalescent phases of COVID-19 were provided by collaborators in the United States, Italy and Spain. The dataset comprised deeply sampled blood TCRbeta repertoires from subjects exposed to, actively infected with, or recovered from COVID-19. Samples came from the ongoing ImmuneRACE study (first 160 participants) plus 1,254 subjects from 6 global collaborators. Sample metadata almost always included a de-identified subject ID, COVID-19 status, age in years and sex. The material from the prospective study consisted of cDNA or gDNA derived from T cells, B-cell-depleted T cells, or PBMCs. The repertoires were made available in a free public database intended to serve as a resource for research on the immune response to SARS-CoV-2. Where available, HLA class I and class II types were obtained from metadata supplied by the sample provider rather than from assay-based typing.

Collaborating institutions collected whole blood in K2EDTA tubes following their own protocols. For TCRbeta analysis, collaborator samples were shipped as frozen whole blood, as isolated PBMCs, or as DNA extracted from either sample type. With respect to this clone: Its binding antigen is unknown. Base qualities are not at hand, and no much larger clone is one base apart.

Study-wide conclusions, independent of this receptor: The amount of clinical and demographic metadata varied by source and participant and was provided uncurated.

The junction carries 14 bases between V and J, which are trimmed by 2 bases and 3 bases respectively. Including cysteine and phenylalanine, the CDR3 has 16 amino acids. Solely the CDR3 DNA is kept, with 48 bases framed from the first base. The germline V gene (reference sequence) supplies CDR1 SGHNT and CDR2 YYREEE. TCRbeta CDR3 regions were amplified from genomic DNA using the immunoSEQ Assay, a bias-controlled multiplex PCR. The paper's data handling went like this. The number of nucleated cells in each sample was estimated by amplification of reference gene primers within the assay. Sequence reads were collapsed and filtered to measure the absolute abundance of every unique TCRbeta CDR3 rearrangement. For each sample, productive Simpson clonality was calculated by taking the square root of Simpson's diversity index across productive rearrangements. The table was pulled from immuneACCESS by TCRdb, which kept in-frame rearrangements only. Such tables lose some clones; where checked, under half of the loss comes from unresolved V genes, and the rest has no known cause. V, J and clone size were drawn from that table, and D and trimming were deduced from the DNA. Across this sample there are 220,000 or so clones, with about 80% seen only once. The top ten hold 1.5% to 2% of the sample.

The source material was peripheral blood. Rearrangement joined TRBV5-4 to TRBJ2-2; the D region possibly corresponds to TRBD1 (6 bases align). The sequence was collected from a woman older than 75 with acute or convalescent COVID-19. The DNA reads TGTGCCAGCAGCTTAACGGGCAGGGGTTACACCGGGGAGCTGTTTTTT. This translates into CASSLTGRGYTGELFF.